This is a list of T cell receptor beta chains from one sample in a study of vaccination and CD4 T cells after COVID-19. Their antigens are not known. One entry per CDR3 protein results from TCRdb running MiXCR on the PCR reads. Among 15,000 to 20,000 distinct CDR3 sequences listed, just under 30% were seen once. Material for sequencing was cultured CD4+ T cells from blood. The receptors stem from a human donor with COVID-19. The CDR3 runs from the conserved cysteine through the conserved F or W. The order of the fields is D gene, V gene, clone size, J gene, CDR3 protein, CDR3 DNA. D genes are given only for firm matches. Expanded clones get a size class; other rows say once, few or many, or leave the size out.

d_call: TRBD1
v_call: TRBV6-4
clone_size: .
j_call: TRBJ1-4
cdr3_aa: CASSASGQGNEKLFF
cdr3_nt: TGTGCCAGCAGTGCCTCGGGACAGGGCAATGAAAAACTGTTTTTT

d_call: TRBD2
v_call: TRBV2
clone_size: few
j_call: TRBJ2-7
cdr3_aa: CASAWGRTGTTPYEQYF
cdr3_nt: TGTGCCAGCGCCTGGGGCAGAACCGGGACTACTCCCTACGAGCAGTACTTC

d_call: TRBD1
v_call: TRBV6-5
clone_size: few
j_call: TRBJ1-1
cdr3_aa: CASSYDRANEAFF
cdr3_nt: TGTGCCAGCAGTTACGACAGGGCTAATGAAGCTTTCTTT

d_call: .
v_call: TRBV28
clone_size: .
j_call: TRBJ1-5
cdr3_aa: CASSLGVTDQPQHF
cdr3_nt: TGTGCCAGCAGTTTAGGGGTCACTGATCAGCCCCAGCATTTT

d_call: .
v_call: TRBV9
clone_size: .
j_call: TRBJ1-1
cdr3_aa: CASSVSYRGHTEAFF
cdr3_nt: TGTGCCAGCAGCGTATCCTATCGGGGCCACACTGAAGCTTTCTTT

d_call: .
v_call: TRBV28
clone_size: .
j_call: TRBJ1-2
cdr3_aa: CASSSGDSGYTF
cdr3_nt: TGTGCCAGCAGTTCAGGGGATTCTGGCTACACCTTC

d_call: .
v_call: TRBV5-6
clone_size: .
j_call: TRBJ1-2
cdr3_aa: CASSFNFGGYTF
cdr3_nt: TGTGCCAGCAGCTTCAACTTCGGGGGCTACACCTTC

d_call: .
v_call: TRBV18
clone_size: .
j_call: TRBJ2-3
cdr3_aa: CASSNMARGRTDTQYF
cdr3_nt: TGTGCCAGCTCAAACATGGCGCGGGGGCGCACAGATACGCAGTATTTT

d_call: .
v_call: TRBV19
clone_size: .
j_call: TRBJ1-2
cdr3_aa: CASSIGGGGTNYGYTF
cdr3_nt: TGTGCCAGTAGTATAGGGGGCGGGGGGACCAACTATGGCTACACCTTC

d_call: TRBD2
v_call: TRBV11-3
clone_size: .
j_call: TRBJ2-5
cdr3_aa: CASSLDGGGETQYF
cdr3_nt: TGTGCCAGCAGCTTAGATGGGGGAGGGGAGACCCAGTACTTC